What follows are 4 T cell receptor beta chains derived from one specimen sequenced in a study of cytomegalovirus exposure and HLA in healthy donors. The study ran its PCR with 60 Vbeta and 13 Jbeta primers. Produced via immunoSEQ multiplex PCR; TCRdb's table is partial and in-frame only. The sample features 190,000 or so clones, with 0.74% in its top ten. Sequenced material: PBMCs. These receptors all come from a boy younger than 18 in good health and CMV-seronegative.

The rearrangement links TRBV29-1 to TRBJ2-3; D remains unclear. This CDR3 region has 13 residues. The germline gives CDR1 SQVTM, CDR2 ANQGSEA. V dropped 6 bases and J dropped 0 bases, with 10 bases sitting between them. CDR3 nucleotides: TGCAGCGTACCTCGCCAGAGCACAGATACGCAGTATTTT. Protein product: CSVPRQSTDTQYF.

The chain has TRBV4-1 and TRBJ2-7; 9 bases line up with TRBD2. Germline V lookup: CDR1 MGHRA, CDR2 YSYEKL. The CDR3 covers 16 residues. J lost 4 bases, V lost 0 bases, and 7 bases had no gene match. The CDR3 here is CASSQEVNSGGYEQYF. The CDR3, as DNA: TGCGCCAGCAGCCAAGAAGTTAATAGCGGGGGTTACGAGCAGTACTTC.

This chain joins TRBV2 and TRBJ2-2; D perhaps matches TRBD2 (7 bases). The CDR3 covers 15 residues. V lost 2 bases, J lost 6 bases, and 13 bases lay in between. Germline-derived CDR1 and CDR2 are SNHLY and FYNNEI. The CDR3 sequence: CASSERGRGSGELFF. Written as DNA, the CDR3 is TGTGCCAGCAGTGAAAGGGGGAGGGGATCCGGGGAGCTGTTTTTT.

The CDR3 DNA follows: TGCAGTGCTATCAGGGTGGCCGAGCAGTACTTC. Protein sequence: CSAIRVAEQYF. The rearrangement links TRBV20-1 to TRBJ2-5; D might be TRBD1 (5 bases). The end of the DNA aligns better with TRBJ2-7, so the J call may be wrong. This CDR3 is built from 11 residues. CDR1 is DFQATT, CDR2 SNEGSKA, per germline (reference sequence).